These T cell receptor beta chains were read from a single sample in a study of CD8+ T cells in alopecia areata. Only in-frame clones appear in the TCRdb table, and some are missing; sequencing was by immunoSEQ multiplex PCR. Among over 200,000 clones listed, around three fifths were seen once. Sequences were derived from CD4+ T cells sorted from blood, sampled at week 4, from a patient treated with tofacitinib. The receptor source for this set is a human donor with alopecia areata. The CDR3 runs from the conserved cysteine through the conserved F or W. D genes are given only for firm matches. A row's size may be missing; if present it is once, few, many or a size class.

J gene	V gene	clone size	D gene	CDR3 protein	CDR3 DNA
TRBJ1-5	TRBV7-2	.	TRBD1	CASSRQGAGNQPQHF	TGTGCCAGCAGCAGACAGGGGGCAGGCAATCAGCCCCAGCATTTT
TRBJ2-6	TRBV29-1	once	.	CSVDSSGANVLTF	TGCAGCGTCGACAGCTCTGGGGCCAACGTCCTGACTTTC
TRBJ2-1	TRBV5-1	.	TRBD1	CASSLSGGTGYNEQFF	TGCGCCAGCAGCTTAAGCGGTGGGACAGGGTACAATGAGCAGTTCTTC
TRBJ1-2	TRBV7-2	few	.	CASSKGGGTDGYTF	TGTGCCAGCAGCAAAGGGGGGGGCACGGATGGCTACACCTTC
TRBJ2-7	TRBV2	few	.	CAIGPYEQYF	TGTGCCATCGGTCCCTACGAGCAGTACTTC
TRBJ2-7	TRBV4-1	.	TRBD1	CASSQPTGGYEQYF	TGCGCCAGCAGCCAACCGACAGGGGGGTACGAGCAGTACTTC
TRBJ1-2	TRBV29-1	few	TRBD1	CSVLRDRGTIYGYTF	TGCAGCGTGCTTCGGGACAGGGGGACGATCTATGGCTACACCTTC
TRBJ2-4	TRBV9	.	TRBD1	CASSVTGGTMDIQYF	TGTGCCAGCAGCGTTACAGGGGGCACCATGGACATTCAGTACTTC
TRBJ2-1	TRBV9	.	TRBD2	CASSSGTSSQFF	TGTGCCAGCAGCTCCGGGACTAGCTCCCAGTTCTTC
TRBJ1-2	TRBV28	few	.	CASSFHLNYGYTF	TGTGCCAGCAGTTTCCATCTTAACTATGGCTACACCTTC
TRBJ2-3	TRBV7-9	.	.	CASSPGLSTDTQYF	TGTGCCAGCAGCCCAGGACTGAGCACAGATACGCAGTATTTT
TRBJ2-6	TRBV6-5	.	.	CASTFSGANVLTF	TGTGCCAGCACCTTCTCTGGGGCCAACGTCCTGACTTTC
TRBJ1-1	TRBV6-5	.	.	CASSYSGGMNTEAFF	TGTGCCAGCAGTTACTCAGGGGGGATGAACACTGAAGCTTTCTTT
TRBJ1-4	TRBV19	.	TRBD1	CASSTGQGNEKLFF	TGTGCCAGTAGTACTGGACAGGGCAATGAAAAACTGTTTTTT
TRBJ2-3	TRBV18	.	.	CASSPTKDTQYF	TGTGCCAGCTCACCAACCAAGGATACGCAGTATTTT
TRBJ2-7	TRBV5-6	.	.	CASSRLRDYEQYF	TGTGCCAGCAGCCGACTCCGGGACTACGAGCAGTACTTC
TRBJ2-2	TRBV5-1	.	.	CASSLSVNTGELFF	TGCGCCAGCAGCTTGTCGGTGAACACCGGGGAGCTGTTTTTT
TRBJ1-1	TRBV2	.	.	CASSVPGTLAFF	TGTGCCAGCAGTGTTCCAGGGACTCTTGCTTTCTTT
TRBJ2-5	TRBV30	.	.	CAWRNSGAGETQYF	TGTGCCTGGAGGAATTCGGGGGCCGGGGAGACCCAGTACTTC